This T cell receptor (beta chain) was identified during a study of blood T cell repertoires in COVID-19. Only in-frame clones appear in the TCRdb table, and some are missing; sequencing was by immunoSEQ multiplex PCR. Here the sample spans around 150,000 clones, roughly 80% being singletons. Germline CDR1 LNHDA, CDR2 SQIVND (reference sequence). Trimming took 3 bases from V and 5 from J; bases not matched to a gene: 6. The CDR3 spans 15 residues. The TCR sequence derives from a middle-aged man with acute or convalescent COVID-19. V usage is TRBV19 and J usage is TRBJ2-7, with TRBD1 identical over 11 bases. Sequencing was performed on peripheral blood. This CDR3 is CASSIGTGGVNEQYF. Written as DNA, the CDR3 is TGTGCCAGTAGTATTGGGACAGGGGGTGTGAACGAGCAGTACTTC.